This T cell receptor (beta chain) was found in a study of CD4 and CD8 cells across lung adenocarcinoma regions. The CDR3 loop spans 14 amino acids. CDR1 and CDR2 from the germline V gene are MGHDK and SYGVNS. TCRdb reprocessed the PCR reads with MiXCR, giving one entry per CDR3 protein. In the table there are about 16,000 distinct CDR3 sequences, 55% of which are singletons. Samples came from patients with localized non-small cell lung adenocarcinoma. The sequence came from a female donor with lung adenocarcinoma. The CD4 and CD8 labels of this study may be unreliable. J is TRBJ2-1 and V is TRBV25-1; the D gene could be TRBD1 or TRBD2 (6 bases each). The J call may be faulty, since TRBJ2-4 better matches the DNA end. The sequenced material came from CD8+ T cells from the center of a lung tumor. The CDR3 DNA sequence: TGTGCCAGCAGCGGAGGGGGACGCCAAGAGACTCAGTACTTC. It is translated as CASSGGGRQETQYF.